The next 9 T cell receptor beta chains were all read from a single sample in a study of T cells in Graves' hyperthyroidism and ophthalmopathy. RNA transcripts yielded amplified TCR beta CDR3 regions. The TCR CDR3 first-round RT-PCR relied on the HTBI primer set. MiXCR was run by TCRdb on the multiplex PCR reads, yielding one entry per CDR3 protein. The table shows roughly 720,000 distinct CDR3 sequences, with roughly 17% occurring only once. The sequencing input was blood. The receptors come from a man aged 50-59 years with Graves' hyperthyroidism.

In this sample, this clonotype turned up a few times. The chain employs TRBV7-9 and TRBJ2-3; 7 bases map to TRBD1. This CDR3 spans 15 amino acids. Trimming took 4 bases from V and 8 from J; bases not matched to a gene: 12. Germline V CDR1 and CDR2: SEHNR, FQNEAQ (reference sequence). The CDR3 protein is CASSSIGGARSTQYF. CDR3 DNA: TGTGCCAGCAGCTCGATAGGGGGCGCCCGGAGTACGCAGTATTTT.

This clonotype was counted many times. The chain links TRBV6-1 to TRBJ1-2; a weak D match, TRBD1 (6 bases). Germline loops: CDR1 MNHNS, CDR2 SASEGT. The CDR3 has 14 amino acids. The V end was cut by 3 bases, the J end by 4 bases, with 12 bases between. Written as DNA, the CDR3 is TGTGCCAGCAGTGACTTACAGGGCCCCTATGGCTACACCTTC. Translation: CASSDLQGPYGYTF.

The chain uses TRBV20-1 and TRBJ1-1; TRBD1 matches at 7 bases. Germline values: CDR1 DFQATT, CDR2 SNEGSKA (reference sequence). The CDR3 spans 14 residues. With 3 bases clipped from V and 1 base from J, the junction kept 5 bases outside the gene matches. CDR3 loop: CSASSGTENTEAFF. Here the CDR3 DNA reads TGCAGTGCTAGCTCCGGGACAGAGAACACTGAAGCTTTCTTT.

This clonotype was counted at least ten times. The rearrangement uses TRBV7-9 and TRBJ2-3; the D gene is possibly TRBD2 (6 bases). V was clipped by 5 bases and J by 4 bases, with 16 bases between them. Germline V gene data show CDR1 as SEHNR and CDR2 as FQNEAQ (reference sequence). The CDR3 extends over 15 amino acids. CDR3 DNA: TGTGCCAGCAGCCTCCGGGCGGGATGGGCAGATACGCAGTATTTT. Protein: CASSLRAGWADTQYF.

The chain is built from TRBV20-1 and TRBJ1-5, with D perhaps TRBD1 (5 bases). With 6 bases removed from V and 5 bases from J, the gap between germline ends came to 14 bases. Germline V gene lookup returns CDR1 DFQATT and CDR2 SNEGSKA (reference sequence). This CDR3 has 13 amino acids. The CDR3 spells CSARRDGDQPQHF. The CDR3 bases are TGCAGTGCCAGACGGGACGGGGATCAGCCCCAGCATTTT.

This clonotype occurred many times. The J gene is TRBJ1-6, the V gene TRBV12-3 or TRBV12-4; D gene uncertain. Trimming removed 1 base at V and 8 bases at J, with 3 bases between. The CDR3 loop spans 12 amino acids. The CDR3 bases are TGTGCCAGCAGTTTAGTCTATTCACCCCTCCACTTT. Translating gives CASSLVYSPLHF.

This rearrangement joins TRBV7-9 to TRBJ1-6; TRBD1 matches 11 bases. Germline V gene lookup returns CDR1 SEHNR and CDR2 FQNEAQ (reference sequence). This CDR3 has 16 amino acids. With V trimmed by 4 bases and J by 9 bases, 8 bases remained unmatched. The CDR3 region has the DNA TGTGCCAGCAGCTCGCTCGGGACAGGGGGTGCTTCACCCCTCCACTTT. It is translated as CASSSLGTGGASPLHF.

This clonotype was detected a few times. The chain joins TRBV29-1 to TRBJ2-2; D is tentatively TRBD1 or TRBD2 (5 bases each). This CDR3 contains 12 residues. V was shortened by 6 bases and J by 8 bases, with 13 bases between the two germline ends. Germline CDR1 and CDR2: SQVTM and ANQGSEA. CDR3 loop: CSVRDGIGELFF. CDR3 nucleotide sequence: TGCAGCGTGAGGGACGGGATTGGGGAGCTGTTTTTT.

The rearrangement links TRBV12-3 or TRBV12-4 to TRBJ1-5; no reliable D call. V was cut by 1 base and J by 3 bases, with 7 bases left in between. The CDR3 totals 14 residues. The CDR3 loop reads CASSLGQPNQPQHF. Here the CDR3 DNA reads TGTGCCAGCAGTTTAGGTCAGCCCAATCAGCCCCAGCATTTT.